These 24 T cell receptor beta chains originate from one sample sequenced in a study of post-analysis software for immune sequencing data. Overall study results and limits: Several TRBV segments (TRBV5-6, TRBV5-1 and TRBV20-1 among them) occurred more frequently in patients than in controls.

The authors incorporated unique molecular identifiers into the TCR beta cDNA libraries. TCRdb analysed the PCR reads with MiXCR anew, one entry per CDR3 protein. The table lists hundreds of thousands of distinct CDR3 sequences, 30% to 45% of them singletons. Their antigens remain unidentified. Input material: blood. The receptor source for this set is a girl between 10 and 17 years old with multiple sclerosis.

About this clonotype: One junction end does not reproduce the germline sequence, and a read error may be involved. The J gene is TRBJ2-3, the V gene TRBV6-6, with 9 bases identical to TRBD2. CDR3 length: 12 residues. Per the germline V gene, CDR1 is MNHNY and CDR2 is SVGAGI (reference sequence). CDR3 region: CASGWGGRGDDF. CDR3 coding DNA: TGTGCCAGCGGCTGGGGCGGGAGGGGAGACGATTTT.

J is TRBJ2-1 and V is TRBV19, with unresolved D. V was clipped by 0 bases and J by 0 bases, with 12 bases between them. Germline V gene sequence: CDR1 LNHDA, CDR2 SQIVND (reference sequence). The CDR3 loop spans 17 amino acids. CDR3 protein: CASSIDRPLSSYNEQFF. CDR3 DNA sequence: TGTGCCAGTAGTATAGATCGCCCTTTGAGCTCCTACAATGAGCAGTTCTTC.

This clonotype was counted ten times or more. The rearrangement joins TRBV5-1 to TRBJ1-2; TRBD1 is a possible D gene (6 bases). The length of the CDR3 is 14 residues. Germline CDR1 and CDR2: SGHRS and YFSETQ. V was pared by 1 base and J by 5 bases, with 12 bases between. CDR3 region: CASSLSDRQYGYTF. The CDR3, as DNA: TGCGCCAGCAGCTTGAGTGACAGGCAGTATGGCTACACCTTC.

This clonotype turned up a few times. The genes are TRBV4-2 and TRBJ1-2; D is perhaps TRBD1 (6 bases). CDR3 length: 14 amino acids. Germline loops: CDR1 LGHNA, CDR2 YNFKEQ. The germline V and J ends were trimmed by 3 bases and 10 bases, with 18 bases remaining between them. CDR3: CASSQAGEHGDYTF. The CDR3 DNA follows: TGTGCCAGCAGCCAGGCAGGGGAACATGGGGACTACACCTTC.

V usage is TRBV7-8 and J usage is TRBJ2-7; D is unclear. The germline V gene encodes CDR1 SGHVS and CDR2 FQNEAQ. This CDR3 is 12 amino acids long. V lost 5 bases, J lost 5 bases, and 10 bases lay in between. The CDR3 coding sequence is TGTGCCAGCAGCCCCTACCCCCACGAGCAGTACTTC. Protein sequence: CASSPYPHEQYF. The whole variable domain, filled in from reference TRBV7-8 and TRBJ2-7, reads GAGVSQSPRYKVAKRGQDVALRCDPISGHVSLFWYQQALGQGPEFLTYFQNEAQLDKSGLPSDRFFAERPEGSVSTLKIQRTQQEDSAVYLCASSPYPHEQYFGPGTRLTVT.

The sample holds many counts of this clonotype. The junction differs from germline at one of its ends, possibly a read error. The chain couples TRBV6-2 or TRBV6-3 to TRBJ2-7; D gene unclear. CDR1 MNHEY and CDR2 SVGEGT come from the germline V gene. This CDR3 contains 13 residues. The CDR3, as DNA: TGTGCCAGCAACCGCCCGTCCTCCTGCGAGCAGTACTTC. It is translated as CASNRPSSCEQYF.

On this clonotype: A much larger clone is a single base away; this may be a read error. The chain employs TRBV5-1 and TRBJ2-1; perhaps TRBD2 as D (5 bases). Germline V gene lookup returns CDR1 SGHRS and CDR2 YFSETQ. This CDR3 is 11 amino acids long. V lost 4 bases and J lost 9, with 8 bases in between. CDR3 protein: CASSISAEQFF. CDR3 coding DNA: TGCGCCAGCAGCATTAGCGCTGAGCAGTTCTTC.

The V and J genes are TRBV5-1 and TRBJ1-2, with 8 bases lining up with TRBD1. Unmatched junction bases numbered 7, after V lost 6 bases and J lost 3 bases. CDR1 is SGHRS and CDR2 is YFSETQ in the germline V gene. This CDR3 is 14 amino acids long. In DNA, the CDR3 is TGCGCCAGCACAGGGGCAGGGGGCGACTATGGCTACACCTTC. This gives the protein CASTGAGGDYGYTF.

This clonotype was seen a few times. The chain carries TRBV6-1 and TRBJ1-1; 7 nucleotides align to TRBD1. The germline V gene encodes CDR1 MNHNS and CDR2 SASEGT. The CDR3 extends over 15 amino acids. V lost 6 bases and J lost 2; bases outside the gene matches: 9. CDR3 nucleotides: TGTGCCAGCAGCCGTGTGAGGGGGCTCAACACTGAAGCTTTCTTT. It codes for CASSRVRGLNTEAFF.

This clonotype has more than one count but fewer than ten. Given a much more abundant clone one base away, this may be a read error. This chain connects TRBV6-5 to TRBJ1-4; D uncertain. This CDR3 region has 14 residues. Trimming left V 4 bases short and J 8 bases short, with 14 bases between. The germline V gene encodes CDR1 MNHEY and CDR2 SVGAGI. As DNA, the CDR3 is TGTGCCAGCAGTTCCGTCACCTTACAGGAAAAACTGTTTTTT. Translation gives CASSSVTLQEKLFF.

In its sample, this clonotype was seen many times. The chain combines TRBV12-3 or TRBV12-4 with TRBJ2-1; tentatively, D is TRBD2 (7 bases). The CDR3 covers 14 residues. Trimming shortened V by 6 bases and J by 4 bases, and 13 bases separated the two germline ends. CDR3 nucleotides: TGTGCCAGCAGCAAGAGGGGGGGATACAATGAGCAGTTCTTC. This codes for CASSKRGGYNEQFF.

This chain joins TRBV7-2 and TRBJ2-3; 11 bases match TRBD1. After removal of 5 bases from V and 5 bases from J, the junction contained 9 bases not matched to a gene. CDR3 size: 16 residues. Germline V gene lookup returns CDR1 SGHTA and CDR2 FQGNSA. This chain's CDR3 is CASSPGQGAVGDTQYF. In nucleotides, the CDR3 is TGTGCCAGCAGCCCAGGACAGGGGGCAGTAGGAGATACGCAGTATTTT.

This clonotype was found many times. The V call is TRBV29-1, the J call TRBJ2-1; 8 bases fit TRBD2. The CDR3 runs 14 residues. Per germline, CDR1 SQVTM and CDR2 ANQGSEA. Trimming removed 4 bases from V and 8 bases from J; junction bases left unmatched: 10. The CDR3 loop reads CSVARTSIVDEQFF. CDR3 DNA sequence: TGCAGCGTTGCCAGGACTAGCATAGTCGATGAGCAGTTCTTC.

Details on this clonotype: A read error may be the cause here, since a much bigger clone is one base away. The V gene is TRBV7-3, the J gene TRBJ2-1; D is uncertain. This CDR3 spans 17 amino acids. CDR1 SGHTA and CDR2 FQGTGA come from the germline V gene. Trimming left V 5 bases short and J 10 bases short, with 27 bases between. The CDR3 loop reads CASSAVGGSERSREQFF. DNA for the CDR3: TGTGCCAGCAGCGCCGTCGGTGGCAGCGAGAGGAGCCGGGAGCAGTTCTTC.

This clonotype appeared a few times. The rearrangement uses TRBV5-1 and TRBJ1-3; D is unclear. Trimming removed 1 base at V and 0 bases at J, with 8 bases between. CDR3 length: 15 residues. Germline CDR1 SGHRS, CDR2 YFSETQ. CDR3 in amino acids: CASSLSDSSGNTIYF. The CDR3 DNA is TGCGCCAGCAGCTTGTCGGATAGCTCTGGAAACACCATATATTTT.

V gene TRBV4-1 combines with J gene TRBJ2-1, with 9 bases identical to TRBD2. V lost 4 bases and J lost 0; bases outside the gene matches: 4. Germline V gene data show CDR1 as MGHRA and CDR2 as YSYEKL. The CDR3 runs 16 residues. The CDR3 coding sequence is TGCGCCAGCAGCCCCCGTAGCGGGAGCTCCTACAATGAGCAGTTCTTC. Translation: CASSPRSGSSYNEQFF.

The chain couples TRBV5-1 to TRBJ2-2, with 9 bases that match TRBD1. V was clipped by 2 bases and J by 5 bases; unmatched bases: 4. This CDR3 has 15 amino acids. Germline CDR1 reads SGHRS; CDR2 reads YFSETQ. The CDR3 loop is CASSFGQGRTGELFF. The CDR3 nucleotides read TGCGCCAGCAGCTTCGGACAGGGGCGGACCGGGGAGCTGTTTTTT.

Turning to this clonotype: A read error may be the cause here, since a much bigger clone is one base away. This chain uses TRBV19 with TRBJ1-2, with D maybe TRBD1 (6 bases). V gave up 9 bases and J gave up 4 bases, with 15 bases separating them. The CDR3 sequence is 13 residues long. Germline values: CDR1 LNHDA, CDR2 SQIVND (reference sequence). As DNA, the CDR3 is TGTGCCAGGAGTCCTCAGGGGAGCTATGGCTACACCTTC. Encoded protein: CARSPQGSYGYTF. Full variable domain (outside the CDR3, taken from reference TRBV19 and TRBJ1-2): DGGITQSPKYLFRKEGQNVTLSCEQNLNHDAMYWYRQDPGQGLRLIYYSQIVNDFQKGDIAEGYSVSREKKESFPLTVTSAQKNPTAFYLCARSPQGSYGYTFGSGTRLTVV.

The V call is TRBV29-1, the J call TRBJ2-7; D not certain. Germline V CDR1 and CDR2: SQVTM, ANQGSEA. The length of the CDR3 is 14 residues. Trimming cost V 7 bases and J 2 bases, with 18 bases left between them. This CDR3 is CSAQSASSAYEQYF. The CDR3 DNA reads TGCAGCGCCCAGTCGGCTAGTTCGGCCTACGAGCAGTACTTC.

This chain connects TRBV7-2 to TRBJ2-1; TRBD1 is a possible D gene (6 bases). V was shortened by 6 bases and J by 5 bases, with 20 bases between the two germline ends. Germline V CDR1 and CDR2: SGHTA, FQGNSA. The CDR3 spans 16 residues. The CDR3 region has the DNA TGTGCCAGCAGTGAAGGTGGAGACAGGCTCCACAATGAGCAGTTCTTC. Protein product: CASSEGGDRLHNEQFF. Together with reference TRBV7-2 and TRBJ2-1, the CDR3 gives the full variable domain: GAGVSQSPSNKVTEKGKDVELRCDPISGHTALYWYRQSLGQGLEFLIYFQGNSAPDKSGLPSDRFSAERTGGSVSTLTIQRTQQEDSAVYLCASSEGGDRLHNEQFFGPGTRLTVL.

The CDR3 nucleotides read TGTGCCAGCAGTTTGCTCTCGCGTTACAATGAGCAGTTCTTC. Protein product: CASSLLSRYNEQFF. The chain employs TRBV28 and TRBJ2-1; D unresolved. This CDR3 region has 14 residues. With 3 bases removed from V and 4 bases from J, the gap between germline ends came to 10 bases. Germline loops: CDR1 MDHEN, CDR2 SYDVKM.

V is TRBV12-3 or TRBV12-4 and J is TRBJ1-1, with 7 bases identical to TRBD1. V lost 6 bases to trimming and J lost 10 bases; unmatched junction nucleotides: 5. The CDR3 is 11 residues long. CDR3 sequence (DNA): TGTGCCAGCAGCCCGACAGGGCGAGCTTTCTTT. It yields the protein CASSPTGRAFF.

The CDR3 region is CASSMMGTGEAFF. CDR3 coding DNA: TGTGCCAGCAGTATGATGGGGACAGGTGAAGCTTTCTTT. The chain links TRBV27 to TRBJ1-1; 8 positions agree with TRBD1. J was trimmed by 7 bases and V by 5 bases; bases with no gene match: 6. CDR1 MNHEY and CDR2 SMNVEV come from the germline V gene (reference sequence). The CDR3 contains 13 residues.

The chain combines TRBV20-1 with TRBJ2-3, with a possible D match to TRBD2 (5 bases). Germline V gene sequence: CDR1 DFQATT, CDR2 SNEGSKA (reference sequence). This CDR3 contains 14 residues. Trimming removed 1 base at V and 2 bases at J, with 10 bases between. DNA for the CDR3: TGCAGTGCTAGAGGGGGAGACAACACAGATACGCAGTATTTT. Translating gives CSARGGDNTDTQYF.